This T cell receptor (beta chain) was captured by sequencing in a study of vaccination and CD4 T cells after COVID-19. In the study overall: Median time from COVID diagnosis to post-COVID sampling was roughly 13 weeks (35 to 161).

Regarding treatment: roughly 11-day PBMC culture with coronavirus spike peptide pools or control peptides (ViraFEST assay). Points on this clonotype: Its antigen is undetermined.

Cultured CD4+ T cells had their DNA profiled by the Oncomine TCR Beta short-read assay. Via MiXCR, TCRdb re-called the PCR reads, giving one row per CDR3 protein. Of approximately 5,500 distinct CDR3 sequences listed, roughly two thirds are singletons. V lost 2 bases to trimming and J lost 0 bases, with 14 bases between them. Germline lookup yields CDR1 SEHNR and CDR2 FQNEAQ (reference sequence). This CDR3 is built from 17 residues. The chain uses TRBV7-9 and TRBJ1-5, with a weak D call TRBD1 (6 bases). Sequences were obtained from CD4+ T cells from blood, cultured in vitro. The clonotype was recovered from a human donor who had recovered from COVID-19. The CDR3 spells CASSLQTGPDSNQPQHF. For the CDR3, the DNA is TGTGCCAGCAGCTTACAGACAGGTCCCGATAGCAATCAGCCCCAGCATTTT.